This T cell receptor beta chain was documented in a study of blood T cell repertoires in COVID-19. Method: immunoSEQ multiplex PCR; TCRdb's copy keeps in-frame clones and lacks some. The table has 200,000 to 250,000 clones, more than 70% seen once. The germline V and J ends were trimmed by 3 bases and 2 bases, with 8 bases remaining between them. The CDR3 covers 13 residues. CDR1 is LGHDT and CDR2 is YNNKEL in the germline V gene (reference sequence). This sequence was found in a man aged 50-60 years with COVID-19, enrolled during active disease. This chain uses TRBV3-1 (or the pseudogene TRBV3-2) with TRBJ2-7; TRBD2 might be the D (6 bases). Specimen: peripheral blood. The chain's CDR3 is CASSQGGPYEQYF. The CDR3 nucleotides read TGTGCCAGCAGCCAGGGGGGACCCTACGAGCAGTACTTC.